This TCR beta chain derives from a study of response to subunit inactivated influenza vaccine. Study findings and constraints: Authors suggested each seasonal influenza vaccination recruits few new T cells.

CDR1 is KGHDR, CDR2 SFDVKD, per germline. The CDR3 sequence is 16 residues long. After removal of 2 bases from V and 7 bases from J, the junction contained 8 bases not matched to a gene. Worth noting for this clonotype: Its antigen remains unidentified.

MiXCR was run by TCRdb on the RT-PCR reads, yielding one entry per CDR3 protein. The sample records hundreds of thousands of distinct CDR3 sequences, approximately 17% being singletons. The gene calls are TRBV24-1 and TRBJ2-2; the match to TRBD1 covers 8 bases. The origin of this receptor is a man aged 45 to 65 who received an inactivated influenza vaccine. Sample: PBMCs from blood, taken 4 to 6 days after vaccination. CDR3 residues: CATSDSDRGGDGELFF. The DNA for the CDR3 is TGTGCCACCAGTGATTCCGACAGGGGCGGGGACGGGGAGCTGTTTTTT.